This T cell receptor beta chain is drawn from a study of lymphopenia after photon versus proton radiotherapy. Study results and caveats: Oligoclonal CD8+ Temra expansion after nadir drove photon patients' diversity drop. Photon-treated patients lost naive T cells and TCR diversity; proton-treated stayed stable. Authors raise, but do not show, better survival with proton therapy.

Germline CDR1 reads SNHLY; CDR2 reads FYNNEI. V gave up 6 bases and J gave up 0 bases, with 15 bases separating them. The CDR3 spans 15 residues. Points on this clone: The antigen remains unidentified.

Sequencing was performed with immunoSEQ multiplex PCR; in TCRdb, only in-frame clones are kept and a portion is missing. The sample includes roughly 38,000 clones, roughly 92% of them seen just once. V and J are TRBV2 and TRBJ2-7; D is possibly TRBD2 (5 bases). This specimen consisted of peripheral blood, obtained from a patient treated with photon-based radiotherapy. The TCR was taken from a man aged 55-75 years with cholangiocarcinoma. CDR3 in DNA: TGTGCCAGCAGCTCCACTAGGCGGCTCTCCTACGAGCAGTACTTC. Amino acid sequence: CASSSTRRLSYEQYF.